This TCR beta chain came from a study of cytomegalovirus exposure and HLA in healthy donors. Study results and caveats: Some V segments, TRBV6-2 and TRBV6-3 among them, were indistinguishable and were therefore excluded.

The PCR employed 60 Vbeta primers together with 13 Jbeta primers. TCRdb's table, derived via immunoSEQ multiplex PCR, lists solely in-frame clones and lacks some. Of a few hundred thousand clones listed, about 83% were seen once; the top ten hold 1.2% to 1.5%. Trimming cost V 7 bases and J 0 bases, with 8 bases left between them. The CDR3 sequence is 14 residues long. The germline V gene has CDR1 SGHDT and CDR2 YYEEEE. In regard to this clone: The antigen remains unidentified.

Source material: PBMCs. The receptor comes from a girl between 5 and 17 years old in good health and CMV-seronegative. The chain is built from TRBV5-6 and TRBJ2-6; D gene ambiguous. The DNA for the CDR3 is TGTGCCAGCCTACCCGTCTCTGGGGCCAACGTCCTGACTTTC. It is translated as CASLPVSGANVLTF.